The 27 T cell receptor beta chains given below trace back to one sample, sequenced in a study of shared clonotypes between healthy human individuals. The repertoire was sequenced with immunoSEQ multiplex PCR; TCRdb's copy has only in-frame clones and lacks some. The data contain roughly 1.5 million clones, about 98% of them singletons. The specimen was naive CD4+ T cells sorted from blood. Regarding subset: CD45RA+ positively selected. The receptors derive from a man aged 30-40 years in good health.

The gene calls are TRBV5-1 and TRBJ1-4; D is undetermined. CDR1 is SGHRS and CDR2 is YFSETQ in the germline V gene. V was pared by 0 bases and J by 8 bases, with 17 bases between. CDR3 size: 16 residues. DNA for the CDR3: TGCGCCAGCAGCTTGGCTTTGATGGGCGGAGAAGAAAAACTGTTTTTT. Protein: CASSLALMGGEEKLFF.

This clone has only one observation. The CDR3 spells CATEAGTSGNNEQFF. DNA of the CDR3: TGTGCCACCGAAGCCGGGACTAGCGGTAACAATGAGCAGTTCTTC. The chain links TRBV10-3 to TRBJ2-1, with 11 bases lining up with TRBD2. The V and J ends lost 10 bases and 5 bases, in that order; junction bases with no gene match: 10. The CDR3 is 15 amino acids. CDR1 and CDR2 from the germline V gene are ENHRY and SYGVKD.

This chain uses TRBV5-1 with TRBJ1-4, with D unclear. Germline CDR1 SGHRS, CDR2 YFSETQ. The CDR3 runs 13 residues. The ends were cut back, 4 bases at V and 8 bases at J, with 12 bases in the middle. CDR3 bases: TGCGCCAGCAGCCCCGCCCCCAGGGAAAAACTGTTTTTT. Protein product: CASSPAPREKLFF.

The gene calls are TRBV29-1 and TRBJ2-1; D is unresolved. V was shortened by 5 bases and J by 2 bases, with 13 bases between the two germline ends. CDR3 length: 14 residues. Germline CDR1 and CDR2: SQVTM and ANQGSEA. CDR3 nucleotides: TGCAGCGTTCGCGGCAGAGTGACCTACAATGAGCAGTTCTTC. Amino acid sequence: CSVRGRVTYNEQFF.

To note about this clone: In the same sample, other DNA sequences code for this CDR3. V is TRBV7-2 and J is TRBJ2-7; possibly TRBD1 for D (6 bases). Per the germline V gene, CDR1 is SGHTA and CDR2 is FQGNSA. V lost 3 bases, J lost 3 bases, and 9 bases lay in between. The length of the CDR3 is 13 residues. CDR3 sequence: CASSFRGSYEQYF. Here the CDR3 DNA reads TGTGCCAGCAGCTTCAGGGGTAGCTACGAGCAGTACTTC.

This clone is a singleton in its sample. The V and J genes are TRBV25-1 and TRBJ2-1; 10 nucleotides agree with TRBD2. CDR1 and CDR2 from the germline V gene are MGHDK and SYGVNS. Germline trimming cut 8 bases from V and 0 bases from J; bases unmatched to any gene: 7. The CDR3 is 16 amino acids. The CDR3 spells CASVGIAGGSYNEQFF. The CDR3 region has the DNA TGTGCCAGCGTAGGAATAGCGGGAGGCTCCTACAATGAGCAGTTCTTC.

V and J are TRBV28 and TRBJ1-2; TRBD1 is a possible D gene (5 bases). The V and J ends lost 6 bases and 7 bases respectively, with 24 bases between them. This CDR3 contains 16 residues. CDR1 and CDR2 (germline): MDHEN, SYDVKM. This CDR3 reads CASSLIGWGELGGYTF. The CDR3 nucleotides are TGTGCCAGCAGCCTTATTGGGTGGGGGGAACTGGGTGGCTACACCTTC.

CDR3 nucleotides: TGTGCCAGCAGTTTTCGACAGAGGGACAATCAGCCCCAGCATTTT. It specifies CASSFRQRDNQPQHF. The chain joins TRBV27 to TRBJ1-5, with D possibly TRBD1 on 5 matching bases. Trimming took off 3 bases at V and 3 bases at J, with 12 bases between the two ends. Germline V gene sequence: CDR1 MNHEY, CDR2 SMNVEV (reference sequence). This CDR3 spans 15 amino acids.

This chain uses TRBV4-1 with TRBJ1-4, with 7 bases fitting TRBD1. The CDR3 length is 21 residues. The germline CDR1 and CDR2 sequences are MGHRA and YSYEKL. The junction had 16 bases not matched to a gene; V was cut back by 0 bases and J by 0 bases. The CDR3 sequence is CASSQDPPSGGGIATNEKLFF. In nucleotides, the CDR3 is TGCGCCAGCAGCCAAGACCCCCCGTCTGGAGGGGGCATTGCAACTAATGAAAAACTGTTTTTT.

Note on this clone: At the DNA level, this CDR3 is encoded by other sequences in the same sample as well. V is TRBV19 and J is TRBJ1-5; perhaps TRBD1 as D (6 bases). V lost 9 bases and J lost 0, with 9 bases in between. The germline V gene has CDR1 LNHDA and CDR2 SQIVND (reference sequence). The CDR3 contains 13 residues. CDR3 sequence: CASTGSSNQPQHF. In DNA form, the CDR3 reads TGTGCCAGCACAGGGAGTAGCAATCAGCCCCAGCATTTT.

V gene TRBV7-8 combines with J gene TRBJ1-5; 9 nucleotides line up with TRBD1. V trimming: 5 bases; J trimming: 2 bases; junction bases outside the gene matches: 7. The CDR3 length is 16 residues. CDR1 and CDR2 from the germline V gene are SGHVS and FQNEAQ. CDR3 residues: CASSTVDRGRNQPQHF. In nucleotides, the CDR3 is TGTGCCAGCAGCACCGTGGACAGGGGACGCAATCAGCCCCAGCATTTT.

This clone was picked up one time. CDR3 in amino acids: CASSKWRGGASNTGELFF. The CDR3 nucleotides are TGTGCCAGCAGCAAGTGGCGAGGGGGCGCCTCGAACACCGGGGAGCTGTTTTTT. This chain links TRBV21-1 with TRBJ2-2; the DNA was not compared with TRBD1, the D call given in the table. TRBV21-1 is listed as a pseudogene. This CDR3 is 18 amino acids long.

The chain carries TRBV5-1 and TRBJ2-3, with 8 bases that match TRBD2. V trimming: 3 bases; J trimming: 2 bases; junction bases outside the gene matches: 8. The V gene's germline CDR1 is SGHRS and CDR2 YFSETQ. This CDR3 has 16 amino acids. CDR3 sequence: CASSSRPAGDTDTQYF. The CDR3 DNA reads TGCGCCAGCAGCTCCCGACCAGCGGGGGACACAGATACGCAGTATTTT.

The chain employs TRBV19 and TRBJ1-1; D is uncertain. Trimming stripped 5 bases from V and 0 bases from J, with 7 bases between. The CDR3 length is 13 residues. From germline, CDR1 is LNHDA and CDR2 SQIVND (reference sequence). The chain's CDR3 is CASSHLMNTEAFF. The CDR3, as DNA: TGTGCCAGTAGTCATCTCATGAACACTGAAGCTTTCTTT.

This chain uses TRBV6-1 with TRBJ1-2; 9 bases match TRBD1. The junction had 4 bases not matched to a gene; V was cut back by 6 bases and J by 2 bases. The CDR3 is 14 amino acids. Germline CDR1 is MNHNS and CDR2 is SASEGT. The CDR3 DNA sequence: TGTGCCAGCAGCCGGGACAGGGTAAACTATGGCTACACCTTC. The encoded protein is CASSRDRVNYGYTF.

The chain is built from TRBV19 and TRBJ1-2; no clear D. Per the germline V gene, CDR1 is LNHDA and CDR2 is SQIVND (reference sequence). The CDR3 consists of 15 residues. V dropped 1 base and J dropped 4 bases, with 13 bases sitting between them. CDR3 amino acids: CASSIGARLLYGYTF. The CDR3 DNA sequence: TGTGCCAGTAGTATAGGTGCCAGATTGCTCTATGGCTACACCTTC.

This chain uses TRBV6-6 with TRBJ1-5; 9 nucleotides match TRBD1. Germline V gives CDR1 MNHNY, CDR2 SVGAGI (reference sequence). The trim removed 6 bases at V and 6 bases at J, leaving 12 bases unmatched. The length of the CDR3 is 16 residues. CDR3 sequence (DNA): TGTGCCAGCAGCCTCCGGGACAGGGATTTCGGTCAGCCCCAGCATTTT. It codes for CASSLRDRDFGQPQHF.

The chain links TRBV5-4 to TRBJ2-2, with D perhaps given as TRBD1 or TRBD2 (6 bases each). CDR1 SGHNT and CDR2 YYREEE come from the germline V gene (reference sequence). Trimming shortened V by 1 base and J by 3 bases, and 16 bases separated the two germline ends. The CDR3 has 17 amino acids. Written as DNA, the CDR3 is TGTGCCAGCAGCTTGTGGGGGCGGGGAGAGGACACCGGGGAGCTGTTTTTT. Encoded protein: CASSLWGRGEDTGELFF. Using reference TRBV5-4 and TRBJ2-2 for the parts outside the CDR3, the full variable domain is ETGVTQSPTHLIKTRGQQVTLRCSSQSGHNTVSWYQQALGQGPQFIFQYYREEENGRGNFPPRFSGLQFPNYSSELNVNALELDDSALYLCASSLWGRGEDTGELFFGEGSRLTVL.

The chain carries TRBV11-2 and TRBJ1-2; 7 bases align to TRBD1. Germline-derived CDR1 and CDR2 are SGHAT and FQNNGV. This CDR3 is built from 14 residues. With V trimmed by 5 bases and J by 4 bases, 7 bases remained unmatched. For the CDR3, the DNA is TGTGCCAGCAGCCACAGGGGACGAGTCTATGGCTACACCTTC. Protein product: CASSHRGRVYGYTF.

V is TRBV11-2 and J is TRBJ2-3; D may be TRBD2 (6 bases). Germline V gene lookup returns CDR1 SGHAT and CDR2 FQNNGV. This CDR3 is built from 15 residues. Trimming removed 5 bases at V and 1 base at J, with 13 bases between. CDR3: CASSGRAGRTDTQYF. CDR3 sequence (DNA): TGTGCCAGCAGCGGTCGGGCGGGACGCACAGATACGCAGTATTTT.

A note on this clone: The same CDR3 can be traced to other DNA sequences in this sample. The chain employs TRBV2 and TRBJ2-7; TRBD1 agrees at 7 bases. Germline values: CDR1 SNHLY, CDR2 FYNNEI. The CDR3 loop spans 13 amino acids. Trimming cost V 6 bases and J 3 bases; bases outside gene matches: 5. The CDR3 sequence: CASSPDRDYEQYF. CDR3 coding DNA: TGTGCCAGCAGCCCAGACAGGGACTACGAGCAGTACTTC.

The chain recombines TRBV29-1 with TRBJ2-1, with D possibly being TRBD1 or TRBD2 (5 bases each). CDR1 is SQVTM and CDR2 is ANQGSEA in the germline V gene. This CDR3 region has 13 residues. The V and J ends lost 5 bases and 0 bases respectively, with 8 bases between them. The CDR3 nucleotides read TGCAGCGTTATGGGGGACTCCTACAATGAGCAGTTCTTC. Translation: CSVMGDSYNEQFF.

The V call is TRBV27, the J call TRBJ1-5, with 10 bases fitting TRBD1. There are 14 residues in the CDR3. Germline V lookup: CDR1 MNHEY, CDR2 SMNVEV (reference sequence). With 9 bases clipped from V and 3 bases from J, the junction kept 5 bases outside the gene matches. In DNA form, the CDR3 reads TGTGCCAGGGGGGACAGGGGACCCAATCAGCCCCAGCATTTT. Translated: CARGDRGPNQPQHF.

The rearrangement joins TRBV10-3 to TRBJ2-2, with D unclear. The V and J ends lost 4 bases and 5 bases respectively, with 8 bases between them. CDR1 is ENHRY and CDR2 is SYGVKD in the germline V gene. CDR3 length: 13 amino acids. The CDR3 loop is CAISVAETGELFF. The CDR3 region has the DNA TGTGCCATCAGTGTGGCTGAGACCGGGGAGCTGTTTTTT.

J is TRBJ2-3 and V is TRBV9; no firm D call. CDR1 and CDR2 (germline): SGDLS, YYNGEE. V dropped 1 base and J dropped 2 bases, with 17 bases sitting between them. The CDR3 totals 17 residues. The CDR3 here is CASSVLGRQISTDTQYF. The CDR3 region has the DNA TGTGCCAGCAGCGTATTAGGACGGCAGATTTCCACAGATACGCAGTATTTT.

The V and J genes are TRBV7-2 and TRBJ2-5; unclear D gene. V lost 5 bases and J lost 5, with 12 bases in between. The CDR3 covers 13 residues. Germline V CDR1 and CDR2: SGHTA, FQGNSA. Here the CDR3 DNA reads TGTGCCAGCAGCGTAAGGCCTGGGGAGACCCAGTACTTC. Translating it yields CASSVRPGETQYF.

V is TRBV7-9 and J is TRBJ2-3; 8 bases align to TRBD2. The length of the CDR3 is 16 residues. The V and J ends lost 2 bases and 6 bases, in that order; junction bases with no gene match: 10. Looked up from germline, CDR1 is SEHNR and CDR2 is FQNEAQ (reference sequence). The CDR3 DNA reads TGTGCCAGCAGCTTAATCGGCGGGAGGAGCAAGGATACGCAGTATTTT. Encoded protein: CASSLIGGRSKDTQYF.